This TCR beta chain was profiled in a study of OX40 agonist ivuxolimab in advanced cancers. Germline assignment: CDR1 KGHSH and CDR2 LQKENI. Trimming took off 3 bases at V and 5 bases at J, with 10 bases between the two ends. This CDR3 contains 13 residues. Notes on the study in general: Expanded clones belonging to CD8+ T cells outnumbered, on average, those of CD4+. Some nonresponders also had low normalized T-cell clonal expansion.

Concerning this clone itself: Antigen: not known.

The protocol was immunoSEQ multiplex PCR, while the TCRdb copy is restricted to in-frame clones and leaves out a portion. The sample comprises about 88,000 clones, around 83% of which are singletons, and 0.22% rests with the top ten. The sequencing used CD4+ or CD8+ T cells sorted from blood, collected in a trial of the OX40 agonist ivuxolimab. This clonotype was sampled from an adult with an advanced solid tumor such as melanoma, head and neck, liver or kidney cancer. The V call is TRBV18, the J call TRBJ1-1, with D uncertain. The CDR3 coding sequence is TGTGCCAGCTCACCCCCCGAATGGACTGAAGCTTTCTTT. This sequence encodes CASSPPEWTEAFF.